This T cell receptor beta chain was captured in a study of radiotherapy plus CTLA-4 blockade in lung cancer. The CDR3 is made up of 16 amino acids. Germline CDR1 is SGHRS and CDR2 is YFSETQ. V was pared by 7 bases and J by 5 bases, with 17 bases of the junction left unmatched. Data came from immunoSEQ multiplex PCR; TCRdb stores just in-frame clones and leaves some out. The profile shows approximately 77,000 clones, 70% to 85% of them singletons. This clonotype originated in a human donor with non-small cell lung cancer who had stable disease on radiotherapy plus ipilimumab. The chain uses TRBV5-1 and TRBJ2-5; 7 bases fit TRBD2. The material sequenced was peripheral blood, taken from a patient treated with radiotherapy plus ipilimumab. CDR3 sequence reads: CASGDREQGGSETQYF. In DNA form, the CDR3 reads TGCGCCAGCGGCGACCGGGAGCAGGGAGGGTCGGAGACCCAGTACTTC.